The rows below give T cell receptor beta chains drawn from one sample of a study of shared clonotypes between healthy human individuals. TCRdb keeps only in-frame clones here, not all; method: immunoSEQ multiplex PCR. The sample carries roughly 2.1 million clones, about 92% recorded once. The specimen was naive CD8+ T cells from PBMCs. The receptors derive from a young man in good health. Some clones in this sample may be carry-over from other donors' samples. CDR3s include the opening cysteine and the closing phenylalanine or tryptophan. Each record gives: J gene, clone size, D gene, V gene, CDR3 DNA, CDR3 protein. A D gene is named only where the DNA matches it firmly. The size entry is marked missing in some rows and otherwise reads once, few, many or a size class.

>TRBJ1-1|NA|NA|TRBV5-5
TGTGCCAGCAGCTACGGACCGAACACTGAAGCTTTCTTT
CASSYGPNTEAFF
>TRBJ2-3|once|TRBD1|TRBV19
TGTGCCAGTAGTAAACGGGACAGGGTTCTGAATACGCAGTATTTT
CASSKRDRVLNTQYF
>TRBJ2-7|NA|NA|TRBV15
TGTGCCACCAGCCCCCAGGGCAGGGGATCCTACGAGCAGTACTTC
CATSPQGRGSYEQYF
>TRBJ2-1|NA|NA|TRBV10-3
TGTGCCATCAGTGAGCCCGGATCGTATGAGCAGTTCTTC
CAISEPGSYEQFF
>TRBJ1-1|NA|TRBD1|TRBV7-8
TGTGCCAGCAGCCAAGAAGACAGGGTCACTGAAGCTTTCTTT
CASSQEDRVTEAFF
>TRBJ1-3|NA|NA|TRBV6-6
TGTGCCAGCAGTTACCTACAGGGCCCTGGAAACACCATATATTTT
CASSYLQGPGNTIYF
>TRBJ2-4|NA|NA|TRBV9
TGTGCCAGCAGCGTAGGGAAGGGGATGAGGAACATTCAGTACTTC
CASSVGKGMRNIQYF
>TRBJ2-1|NA|TRBD2|TRBV27
TGTGCCAGCAGTTGGGCGGGAGGGTACAATGAGCAGTTCTTC
CASSWAGGYNEQFF
>TRBJ1-4|NA|NA|TRBV2
TGTGCCAGCAGGACCGGGGGTTCAACTAATGAAAAACTGTTTTTT
CASRTGGSTNEKLFF
>TRBJ1-1|NA|NA|TRBV9
TGTGCCAGCAGCGATTTAGCAAACACTGAAGCTTTCTTT
CASSDLANTEAFF
>TRBJ1-5|NA|TRBD1|TRBV25-1
TGTGCCAGCAGTGCAAATCCCGACAGGGGCTATGTTCAGCCCCAGCATTTT
CASSANPDRGYVQPQHF
>TRBJ2-1|NA|NA|TRBV7-8
TGTGCCAGCAGCTCCCGCGGGGCCTCTACTTACAATGAGCAGTTCTTC
CASSSRGASTYNEQFF
>TRBJ2-3|NA|NA|TRBV7-9
TGTGCCAGCAAATCCGGGACACCAACAGATACGCAGTATTTT
CASKSGTPTDTQYF
>TRBJ2-7|NA|NA|TRBV27
TGTGCCAGTGGGGGAGATGGGCCCTACGAGCAGTACTTC
CASGGDGPYEQYF
>TRBJ2-3|once|NA|TRBV29-1
TGCAGCGTTCCCATGAGCACGCAGTATTTT
CSVPMSTQYF
>TRBJ2-7|NA|NA|TRBV27
TGTGCCAGCAGTTTTACGGTTTCCTACGAGCAGTACTTC
CASSFTVSYEQYF
>TRBJ2-7|NA|NA|TRBV5-4
TGTGCCAGCAGCTTGGACCAGCTCGACGAGCAGTACTTC
CASSLDQLDEQYF
>TRBJ2-5|NA|NA|TRBV10-2
TGCGCCAGCCGTGAGCGAAACAGGGGACTTCAAGAGACCCAGTACTTC
CASRERNRGLQETQYF
>TRBJ2-7|NA|NA|TRBV6-5
TGTGCCAGCAGTTACTCGACGGCTAGGGGCTACGAGCAGTACTTC
CASSYSTARGYEQYF
>TRBJ1-2|NA|NA|TRBV9
TGTGCCAGCAGCGCGGGATGGGGAGACGATGGCTACACCTTC
CASSAGWGDDGYTF
>TRBJ2-7|NA|NA|TRBV9
TGTGCCAGCAGCCCCTTTTCTCGGGTCCCAGACTACGAGCAGTACTTC
CASSPFSRVPDYEQYF
>TRBJ2-3|once|NA|TRBV19
TGTGCCAGTAGTATTGAGCCCCTTGGCACAGATACGCAGTATTTT
CASSIEPLGTDTQYF
>TRBJ1-5|NA|NA|TRBV7-8
TGTGCCAGCAGCTTAGCGCCCAGGGTGGGTCAGCCCCAGCATTTT
CASSLAPRVGQPQHF
>TRBJ2-5|NA|NA|TRBV7-2
TGTGCCAGCAGCTTAGCGACGATTCGGAAACAAGAGACCCAGTACTTC
CASSLATIRKQETQYF
>TRBJ1-1|NA|TRBD1|TRBV7-6
TGTGCCAGCAGCCGGACAGGGGGCACTGAAGCTTTCTTT
CASSRTGGTEAFF
>TRBJ2-1|NA|NA|TRBV19
TGTGCCAGTAGTATGGCGTCGTCCACCTACAATGAGCAGTTCTTC
CASSMASSTYNEQFF
>TRBJ1-2|NA|NA|TRBV6-5
TGTGCCAGCAGTTTCCCCGGGGGCTATGGCTACACCTTC
CASSFPGGYGYTF
>TRBJ1-4|NA|NA|TRBV19
TGTGCCAGTAGTGATGGTAATGAAAAACTGTTTTTT
CASSDGNEKLFF
>TRBJ2-2|NA|TRBD1|TRBV6-6
TGTGCCAGCAGAACTGGGACAGCGATGAACACCGGGGAGCTGTTTTTT
CASRTGTAMNTGELFF
>TRBJ1-2|NA|NA|TRBV19
TGTGCCAGTAGTATAGCGGACAAATTCTATGGCTACACCTTC
CASSIADKFYGYTF
>TRBJ1-3|NA|NA|TRBV30
TGTGCCTGGGGAGATAAGGGGCCGTTAGTTAGGGGAAACACCATATATTTT
CAWGDKGPLVRGNTIYF
>TRBJ1-2|NA|NA|TRBV2
TGTGCCATTCAGAGACCACAGGTTTTCTATGGCTACACCTTC
CAIQRPQVFYGYTF
>TRBJ2-7|NA|NA|TRBV11-2
TGTGCCAGCAGCTTAGGACCCGCCCCGGGGCCGTCCTACGAGCAGTACTTC
CASSLGPAPGPSYEQYF
>TRBJ2-7|NA|NA|TRBV19
TGTGCCAGTATCAGCAGAACCTACGAGCAGTACTTC
CASISRTYEQYF
>TRBJ1-2|NA|NA|TRBV10-3
TGTGCCATCAACCGACAGGCCACACAGATTGGGTATGGCTACACCTTC
CAINRQATQIGYGYTF
>TRBJ2-7|once|NA|TRBV9
TGTGCCAGCAGCGTAACACCGGGGCTCGAGCAGTACTTC
CASSVTPGLEQYF
>TRBJ1-1|few|TRBD1|TRBV27
TGTGCCAGCAGTTTAGGGACAGGGGCGAACACTGAAGCTTTCTTT
CASSLGTGANTEAFF
>TRBJ1-1|NA|NA|TRBV7-6
TGTGCCAGCAGCCAGGAGCCGGGGACTGAAGCTTTCTTT
CASSQEPGTEAFF
>TRBJ1-5|NA|NA|TRBV7-5
TGTGTCAGAAGCTTAGCAGGTAGCAATCAGCCCCAGCATTTT
CVRSLAGSNQPQHF
>TRBJ2-3|NA|NA|TRBV18
TGTGCCAGCTCACCCAGTCAGAGGGGGGATACGCAGTATTTT
CASSPSQRGDTQYF
>TRBJ1-5|NA|NA|TRBV19
TGTGCGACTCAGTACCGGGGTTCCAATCAGCCCCAGCATTTT
CATQYRGSNQPQHF
>TRBJ2-7|NA|NA|TRBV7-9
TGTGCCAGCAGCCCCCCTGAGGGGCCTACTACCTACGAGCAGTACTTC
CASSPPEGPTTYEQYF
>TRBJ2-7|NA|TRBD2|TRBV28
TGTGCCAGCAGAAGTCTAGCGGGTATACTCTACGAGCAGTACTTC
CASRSLAGILYEQYF
>TRBJ2-2|once|NA|TRBV4-1
TGCGCCAGCAGCCAAGATCTTGCCGGGGAGCTGTTTTTT
CASSQDLAGELFF
>TRBJ2-1|NA|NA|TRBV28
TGTGCCAGCAGTTTATGGGAGAGCAATGAGCAGTTCTTC
CASSLWESNEQFF
>TRBJ2-3|NA|TRBD1|TRBV30
TGTGCCTGGAGTTCGAGGACAGGGTACACAGATACGCAGTATTTT
CAWSSRTGYTDTQYF
>TRBJ2-7|NA|TRBD2|TRBV5-1
TGCGCCAGCAGCCCCAGGGAGCGGGAGGGCTGGGAGCAGTACTTC
CASSPREREGWEQYF
>TRBJ1-1|NA|NA|TRBV27
TGTGCCAGCAGTTTATCGTTTTCGAACACTGAAGCTTTCTTT
CASSLSFSNTEAFF
>TRBJ2-3|NA|NA|TRBV5-1
TGCGCCAGCAGCTCGGCTTCTTGGGGCACAGATACGCAGTATTTT
CASSSASWGTDTQYF
>TRBJ2-3|NA|TRBD2|TRBV7-8
TGTGCCAGCAGCTTCCGACTAGCGGGAGTAGCAGATACGCAGTATTTT
CASSFRLAGVADTQYF
>TRBJ1-1|NA|TRBD1|TRBV5-5
TGTGCCAGCAGCGCCTACCCCTCGGGACAGGGTAACTTTGAGGCTTTCTTT
CASSAYPSGQGNFEAFF
>TRBJ2-1|NA|NA|TRBV7-9
TGTGCCAGCAGCCATGGGTTGAGCGATGAGCAGTTCTTC
CASSHGLSDEQFF
>TRBJ2-7|NA|TRBD2|TRBV7-8
TGTGCCAGCAGCTTAGAGGCGGGAGGGGACTACGAGCAGTACTTC
CASSLEAGGDYEQYF
>TRBJ2-2|NA|NA|TRBV7-8
TGTGCCAGCAGCTTAGGACTGGACCGGCTGTTTTTT
CASSLGLDRLFF
>TRBJ2-3|NA|NA|TRBV25-1
TGTGCCAGCAGCGGCCTTACTTACAGGGCTAGCACAGATACGCAGTATTTT
CASSGLTYRASTDTQYF